Listed below are T cell receptor beta chains from one sample, sequenced in a study of STAT5B mutations in CD4+ large granular lymphocyte leukemia. Only in-frame clones appear in the TCRdb table, and some are missing; sequencing was by immunoSEQ multiplex PCR. The sample yields approximately 30,000 clones, approximately 79% seen once. The sample comprised CD4+ T cells from blood buffy coats. These receptors came from a human donor in good health. Each CDR3 is given with its conserved first and last residue. D genes are given only for firm matches. Size values are once, few and many counts, or a class for expanded clones, and some rows have none.

D gene	clone size	V gene	J gene	CDR3 protein	CDR3 DNA
NA	NA	TRBV4-2	TRBJ1-3	CASSQLTVGNTIYF	TGTGCCAGCAGCCAATTAACAGTGGGAAACACCATATATTTT
NA	NA	TRBV10-3	TRBJ2-7	CAISPSLGYEQYF	TGTGCCATCAGTCCCTCACTAGGATACGAGCAGTACTTC
NA	few	TRBV7-9	TRBJ2-5	CASSLVGGVGTQYF	TGTGCCAGCAGCTTAGTAGGAGGGGTTGGGACCCAGTACTTC
NA	NA	TRBV14	TRBJ2-2	CASSRGAGNTGELFF	TGTGCCAGCAGCCGTGGGGCGGGGAACACCGGGGAGCTGTTTTTT
TRBD1	NA	TRBV7-8	TRBJ1-5	CASSKGTGPSNQPQHF	TGTGCCAGCAGCAAAGGGACAGGTCCTAGCAATCAGCCCCAGCATTTT
NA	NA	TRBV14	TRBJ2-7	CASSQDLRTREQYF	TGTGCCAGCAGCCAAGATCTCCGGACCCGGGAGCAGTACTTC
NA	NA	TRBV6-5	TRBJ1-1	CASSLDLGIKAFF	TGTGCCAGCAGTTTGGATTTGGGCATAAAAGCTTTCTTT
NA	once	TRBV7-2	TRBJ2-3	CASSPQGRGVKTDTQYF	TGTGCCAGCAGCCCCCAGGGGAGGGGGGTGAAGACAGATACGCAGTATTTT
NA	few	TRBV7-2	TRBJ1-1	CASSPRILMVHHPNTEAFF	TGTGCCAGCAGCCCCCGGATTCTCATGGTACACCATCCGAACACTGAAGCTTTCTTT
TRBD2	few	TRBV5-1	TRBJ2-5	CASSFFSGRAGETQYF	TGCGCCAGCAGCTTTTTCAGCGGGAGGGCCGGAGAGACCCAGTACTTC
TRBD1	NA	TRBV5-1	TRBJ1-4	CASSSDRVGTNEKLFF	TGCGCCAGCAGCTCGGACAGGGTAGGAACTAATGAAAAACTGTTTTTT
TRBD2	NA	TRBV19	TRBJ2-2	CASTSPGLAGGSGELFF	TGTGCCAGTACCTCACCGGGACTAGCGGGGGGGTCCGGGGAGCTGTTTTTT
NA	once	TRBV7-2	TRBJ2-2	CASSFGDYTGELFF	TGTGCCAGCAGCTTTGGTGATTACACCGGGGAGCTGTTTTTT
NA	NA	TRBV15	TRBJ2-5	CATSRDGPRSVQETQYF	TGTGCCACCAGCAGAGATGGGCCTAGAAGTGTGCAAGAGACCCAGTACTTC
TRBD1	NA	TRBV7-6	TRBJ2-5	CASSLGTGGIQETQYF	TGTGCCAGCAGCTTAGGAACAGGGGGCATCCAAGAGACCCAGTACTTC
NA	NA	TRBV5-1	TRBJ2-5	CASKERGAQETQYF	TGCGCCAGCAAGGAGAGGGGTGCCCAAGAGACCCAGTACTTC
TRBD2	NA	TRBV2	TRBJ2-3	CASTGTSGGPSTDTQYF	TGTGCCAGCACCGGGACTAGCGGGGGCCCTAGCACAGATACGCAGTATTTT
NA	NA	TRBV5-6	TRBJ1-4	CASSLIATNEKLFF	TGTGCCAGCAGCCTTATTGCAACTAATGAAAAACTGTTTTTT
TRBD1	NA	TRBV28	TRBJ1-6	CASNPTGGSYNSPLHF	TGTGCCAGCAACCCTACAGGGGGCTCCTATAATTCACCCCTCCACTTT
TRBD1	NA	TRBV10-3	TRBJ2-2	CAIRSGTGLTGELFF	TGTGCCATCAGGTCCGGGACAGGGTTGACCGGGGAGCTGTTTTTT
NA	NA	TRBV7-6	TRBJ2-7	CASSLVAGKGDYEQYF	TGTGCCAGCAGCTTAGTGGCAGGGAAGGGGGACTACGAGCAGTACTTC
TRBD2	NA	TRBV5-1	TRBJ2-5	CASSSGKGTQYF	TGCGCCAGCAGTAGCGGGAAGGGGACCCAGTACTTC
TRBD1	NA	TRBV7-8	TRBJ1-2	CASSLAPGGYGYTF	TGTGCCAGCAGCTTAGCCCCAGGGGGGTATGGCTACACCTTC
NA	NA	TRBV7-6	TRBJ2-7	CASGRGGNEQYF	TGTGCCAGCGGCCGAGGGGGGAATGAGCAGTACTTC
TRBD1	few	TRBV27	TRBJ2-7	CASSPQRQGLRSYEQYF	TGTGCCAGCAGTCCTCAACGACAGGGGTTGCGCTCCTACGAGCAGTACTTC
TRBD2	NA	TRBV14	TRBJ2-5	CASSQGTSGSGETQYF	TGTGCCAGCAGCCAAGGGACTAGCGGGAGTGGAGAGACCCAGTACTTC
TRBD1	NA	TRBV4-1	TRBJ1-6	CASSLRTGEDNSPLHF	TGCGCCAGCAGCCTAAGGACAGGGGAAGATAATTCACCCCTCCACTTT
NA	NA	TRBV5-4	TRBJ2-2	CASSLTNTGELFF	TGTGCCAGCAGCTTAACGAACACCGGGGAGCTGTTTTTT
TRBD2	NA	TRBV5-1	TRBJ2-1	CASSLGTSGKYNEQFF	TGCGCCAGCAGCCTCGGGACTAGCGGGAAGTACAATGAGCAGTTCTTC
TRBD2	NA	TRBV5-1	TRBJ2-1	CASSPGTRASNEQFF	TGCGCCAGCAGCCCTGGGACTAGAGCTTCCAATGAGCAGTTCTTC
NA	NA	TRBV6-1	TRBJ1-5	CASSGSQGVSNQPQHF	TGTGCCAGCAGTGGGTCTCAGGGAGTCAGCAATCAGCCCCAGCATTTT
NA	NA	TRBV6-6	TRBJ2-1	CASRQLSSYNEQFF	TGTGCCAGCAGACAGCTGAGCTCCTACAATGAGCAGTTCTTC
NA	NA	TRBV30	TRBJ2-7	CAWGVLYEQYF	TGTGCCTGGGGTGTCCTCTACGAGCAGTACTTC
TRBD2	NA	TRBV27	TRBJ2-7	CASSRTSGFYEQYF	TGTGCCAGCAGTCGGACTAGCGGGTTCTACGAGCAGTACTTC
TRBD1	once	TRBV6-1	TRBJ2-5	CASGTGSETQYF	TGTGCCAGCGGGACAGGGTCCGAGACCCAGTACTTC
NA	medium-sized	TRBV5-4	TRBJ2-7	CASSLRQTRTISSYEQYF	TGTGCCAGCAGCTTGCGACAGACCCGTACGATAAGCTCCTACGAGCAGTACTTC
NA	few	TRBV5-6	TRBJ1-6	CASSPGTPSALHF	TGTGCCAGCAGCCCCGGGACCCCGTCGGCCCTCCACTTT
NA	NA	TRBV11-2	TRBJ2-2	CASSFSGSTGELFF	TGTGCCAGCAGCTTTTCGGGATCCACCGGGGAGCTGTTTTTT
NA	NA	TRBV29-1	TRBJ2-5	CSDRTDKETQYF	TGCAGCGATCGGACAGATAAAGAGACCCAGTACTTC
TRBD2	NA	TRBV9	TRBJ2-2	CASSVVGREGGELFF	TGTGCCAGCAGCGTCGTCGGGAGGGAAGGCGGGGAGCTGTTTTTT
TRBD1	NA	TRBV6-6	TRBJ1-2	CASKWDRAYGYTF	TGTGCCAGCAAATGGGACAGGGCCTATGGCTACACCTTC
NA	NA	TRBV9	TRBJ1-1	CASSYRGGTEAFF	TGTGCCAGCAGCTATCGGGGGGGGACTGAAGCTTTCTTT
NA	NA	TRBV5-1	TRBJ2-1	CASSPSVTGLRFF	TGCGCCAGCAGCCCCAGTGTTACGGGCCTGAGGTTCTTC
NA	few	TRBV6-6	TRBJ2-7	CASNYRQSSYEQYF	TGTGCCAGCAACTACAGACAGAGCTCCTACGAGCAGTACTTC
NA	NA	TRBV10-3	TRBJ1-2	CAISEEGGGYTF	TGTGCCATCAGTGAAGAGGGGGGGGGCTACACCTTC
NA	NA	TRBV11-3	TRBJ2-1	CASSSIREPKPNEQFF	TGTGCCAGCAGCTCAATACGGGAGCCAAAACCCAATGAGCAGTTCTTC
NA	NA	TRBV19	TRBJ2-7	CASSSPYEQYF	TGTGCCAGTAGTTCGCCCTACGAGCAGTACTTC
NA	NA	TRBV28	TRBJ2-2	CASSQGTLVGELFF	TGTGCCAGCAGTCAGGGAACTCTGGTGGGGGAGCTGTTTTTT
NA	NA	TRBV5-6	TRBJ1-1	CASSLGPGYEAFF	TGTGCCAGCAGCTTGGGGCCTGGTTATGAAGCTTTCTTT
NA	NA	TRBV4-2	TRBJ1-2	CASSQGGGGGYYGYTF	TGTGCCAGCAGTCAAGGAGGCGGGGGAGGGTACTATGGCTACACCTTC
NA	NA	TRBV7-2	TRBJ1-5	CASSFGGNQPQHF	TGTGCCAGCAGCTTCGGGGGGAATCAGCCCCAGCATTTT
NA	NA	TRBV14	TRBJ1-6	CASSLHPGGLDSPLHF	TGTGCCAGCAGCCTCCACCCGGGGGGGCTTGATTCACCCCTCCACTTT